This T cell receptor (beta chain) originates from a study of PD-L1 blockade in urothelial cancer. Study in general: It was at 3 weeks (second dose) and 6 weeks after treatment start that blood was analyzed. Blood samples had a median of approximately 150,000 T cells, just under 85,000 unique TCRs, and clonality around 0.08.

The V and J ends lost 1 base and 2 bases, in that order; junction bases with no gene match: 7. This CDR3 has 15 amino acids. The V gene's germline CDR1 is SQVTM and CDR2 ANQGSEA. The time point: peripheral blood 6 weeks after treatment start. Sampling of each patient yielded between 1 and 8 specimens, collected pretreatment and on-treatment. Measured with immunoSEQ multiplex PCR; TCRdb has only the in-frame clones, and not every one. The repertoire holds around 66,000 clones, with 88% as singletons. Source: PBMCs, taken around atezolizumab (anti-PD-L1) treatment. The chain uses TRBV29-1 and TRBJ2-7; 8 nucleotides align to TRBD2. The receptor was isolated from a man aged 60-69 years with urothelial cancer. DNA for the CDR3: TGCAGCGTTGAAGGTTTTAGCGGGACGCCCTACGAGCAGTACTTC. Translated: CSVEGFSGTPYEQYF.